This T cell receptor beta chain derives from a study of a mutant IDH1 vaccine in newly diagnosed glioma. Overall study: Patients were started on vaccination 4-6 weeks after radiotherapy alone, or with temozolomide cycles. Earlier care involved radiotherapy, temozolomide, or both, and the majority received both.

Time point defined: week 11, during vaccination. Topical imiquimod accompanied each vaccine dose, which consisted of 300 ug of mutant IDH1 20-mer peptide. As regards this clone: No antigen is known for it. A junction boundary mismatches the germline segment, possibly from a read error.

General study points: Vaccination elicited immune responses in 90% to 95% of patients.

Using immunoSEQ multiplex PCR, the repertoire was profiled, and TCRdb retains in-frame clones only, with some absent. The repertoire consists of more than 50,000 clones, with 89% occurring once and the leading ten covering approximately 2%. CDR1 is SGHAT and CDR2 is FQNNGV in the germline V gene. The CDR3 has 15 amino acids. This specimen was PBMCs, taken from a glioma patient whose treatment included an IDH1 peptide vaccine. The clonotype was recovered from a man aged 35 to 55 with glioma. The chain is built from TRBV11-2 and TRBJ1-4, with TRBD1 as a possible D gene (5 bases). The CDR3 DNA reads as TGTGCCAGCAGCCCCGGGAGAGGGACTACTGAAAAACTGTTTTTT. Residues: CASSPGRGTTEKLFF.